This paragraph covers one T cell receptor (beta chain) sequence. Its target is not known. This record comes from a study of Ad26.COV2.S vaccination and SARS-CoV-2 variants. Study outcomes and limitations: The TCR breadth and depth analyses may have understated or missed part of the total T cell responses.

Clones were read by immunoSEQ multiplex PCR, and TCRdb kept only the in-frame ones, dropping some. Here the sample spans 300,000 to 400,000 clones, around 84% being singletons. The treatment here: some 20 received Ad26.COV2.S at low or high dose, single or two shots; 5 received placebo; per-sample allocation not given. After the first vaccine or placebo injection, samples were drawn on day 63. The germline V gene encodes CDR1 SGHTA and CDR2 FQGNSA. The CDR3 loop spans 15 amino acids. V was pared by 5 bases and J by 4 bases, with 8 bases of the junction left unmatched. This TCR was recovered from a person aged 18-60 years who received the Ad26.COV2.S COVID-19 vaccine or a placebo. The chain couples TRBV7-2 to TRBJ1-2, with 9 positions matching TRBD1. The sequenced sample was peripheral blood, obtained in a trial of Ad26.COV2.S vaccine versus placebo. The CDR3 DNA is TGTGCCAGCAGCCCCACAGGGGGCTCAGGCTATGGCTACACCTTC. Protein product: CASSPTGGSGYGYTF.